This T cell receptor beta chain was sequenced during a study of blood T cells in healthy people across ages. Study results and caveats: Changes seen in expanded clonotypes were possibly confounded by donor CMV status left unknown.

The authors ran a second PCR of 7 to 11 cycles using a sample-barcoded 5' primer and a J-beta primer mix. TCRdb independently ran MiXCR on the 5' RACE reads; one entry per CDR3 protein. The table shows 750,000 to 950,000 distinct CDR3 sequences, with approximately 55% occurring only once. Details on this clonotype: Its specificity is unknown.

Germline values: CDR1 MNHNY, CDR2 SVGAGI (reference sequence). V gave up 2 bases and J gave up 14 bases; unmatched junction bases: 11. This CDR3 has 14 residues. This clonotype was sampled from an elderly man in good health. Sequenced material: blood. V usage is TRBV6-6 and J usage is TRBJ2-3, with 9 nucleotides matching TRBD1. The CDR3 nucleotides read TGTGCCAGCAGTTACGCGGGACAGGGAACATACGCGTATTTT. Translating gives CASSYAGQGTYAYF.